The clone carrying this T cell receptor beta chain has only a few counts. Each CDR3 protein is one row after TCRdb ran MiXCR on the RT-PCR reads. The sample has hundreds of thousands of distinct CDR3 sequences, about 18% seen once. J lost 7 bases, V lost 3 bases, and 5 bases had no gene match. This CDR3 spans 14 amino acids. The V gene's germline CDR1 is SGHTA and CDR2 FQGNSA. The sample is drawn from a study of response to subunit inactivated influenza vaccine. Sequencing was performed on PBMCs from blood, taken around 5 days after vaccination. J is TRBJ2-7 and V is TRBV7-2; 11 nucleotides line up with TRBD2. The source is a man in his fifties or sixties who received an inactivated influenza vaccine. The CDR3: CASSLPSGRREQYF. In DNA form, the CDR3 reads TGTGCCAGCAGCTTGCCTAGCGGGAGGAGAGAGCAGTACTTC.